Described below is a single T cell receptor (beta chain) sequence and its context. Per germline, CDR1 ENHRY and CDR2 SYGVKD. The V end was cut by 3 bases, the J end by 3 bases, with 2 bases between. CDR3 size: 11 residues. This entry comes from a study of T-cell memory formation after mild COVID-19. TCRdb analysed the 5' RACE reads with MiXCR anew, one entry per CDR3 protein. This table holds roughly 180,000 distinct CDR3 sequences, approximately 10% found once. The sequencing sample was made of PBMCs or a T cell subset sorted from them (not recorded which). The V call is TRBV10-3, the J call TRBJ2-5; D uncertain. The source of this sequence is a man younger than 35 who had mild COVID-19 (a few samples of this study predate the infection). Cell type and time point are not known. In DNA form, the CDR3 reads TGTGCCATCAGTGACGAAGAGACCCAGTACTTC. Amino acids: CAISDEETQYF.